A selection of T cell receptor beta chains follows, all from one sample in a study of T cells in Graves' hyperthyroidism and ophthalmopathy. MiXCR, run by TCRdb on the multiplex PCR reads, gives a single entry per CDR3 protein. Of hundreds of thousands of distinct CDR3 sequences in the sample, about 14% were seen once. Specimen: blood. Receptors were obtained from a man aged 18 to 30 with Graves' ophthalmopathy. The CDR3 runs from the conserved cysteine through the conserved F or W. Each record gives: J gene, D gene, V gene, clone size, CDR3 DNA, CDR3 protein. The D gene is left open where the match is weak. Size is omitted from some rows. Given values are once, few, many or a class for expanded clones.

J gene: TRBJ2-7; D gene: .; V gene: TRBV5-6; clone size: many; CDR3 DNA: TGTGCCAGCAGCCATCAGGACGAGCAGTACTTC; CDR3 protein: CASSHQDEQYF
J gene: TRBJ1-2; D gene: .; V gene: TRBV7-9; clone size: few; CDR3 DNA: TGTGCCAGCAGACAAGAGGGGGGTAACTATGGCTACACCTTC; CDR3 protein: CASRQEGGNYGYTF
J gene: TRBJ2-7; D gene: TRBD2; V gene: TRBV3-1; clone size: many; CDR3 DNA: TGTGCCAGCAGCCAAATTTTTAGCGGGGAAACGGAGCAGTACTTC; CDR3 protein: CASSQIFSGETEQYF
J gene: TRBJ1-1; D gene: .; V gene: TRBV18; clone size: many; CDR3 DNA: TGTGCCAGCTCAACAACACCTCGATATGACACTGAAGCTTTCTTT; CDR3 protein: CASSTTPRYDTEAFF
J gene: TRBJ2-7; D gene: .; V gene: TRBV30; clone size: few; CDR3 DNA: TGTGCCTGGACGGACAGCGCCTACGAGCAGTACTTC; CDR3 protein: CAWTDSAYEQYF
J gene: TRBJ2-3; D gene: .; V gene: TRBV19; clone size: once; CDR3 DNA: TGTGCCAGTAGTATAGTTGGGAGGACAGATACGCAGTATTTT; CDR3 protein: CASSIVGRTDTQYF
J gene: TRBJ1-5; D gene: TRBD1; V gene: TRBV9; clone size: many; CDR3 DNA: TGTGCCAGCAGCCCAGGGGGGGGGAGGCAGCCCCAGCATTTT; CDR3 protein: CASSPGGGRQPQHF
J gene: TRBJ1-2; D gene: TRBD1; V gene: TRBV24-1; clone size: .; CDR3 DNA: TGTGCCACCAGTGACGGGACAGGGGTAGTCCATGGCTACACCTTC; CDR3 protein: CATSDGTGVVHGYTF
J gene: TRBJ2-7; D gene: TRBD2; V gene: TRBV5-4; clone size: .; CDR3 DNA: TGTGCCAGCAGCTTGGTGGCTAGCGGGGGATACGAGCAGTACTTC; CDR3 protein: CASSLVASGGYEQYF
J gene: TRBJ2-7; D gene: .; V gene: TRBV27; clone size: few; CDR3 DNA: TGTGCCAGCAGTTCCGGGGCGGGCTCCTACGAGCAGTACTTC; CDR3 protein: CASSSGAGSYEQYF
J gene: TRBJ1-1; D gene: .; V gene: TRBV5-1; clone size: many; CDR3 DNA: TGCGCCAGCGCCCCGGGACGGATGAACACTGAAGCTTTCTTT; CDR3 protein: CASAPGRMNTEAFF
J gene: TRBJ2-1; D gene: TRBD2; V gene: TRBV13; clone size: .; CDR3 DNA: TGTGCCAGCAGCGTCCGGGACTACCGTGCGGCCGAGCAGTTCTTC; CDR3 protein: CASSVRDYRAAEQFF
J gene: TRBJ2-5; D gene: .; V gene: TRBV7-2; clone size: many; CDR3 DNA: TGTGCCAGCAGCTTAAGGGTCCGGGAGACCCAGTACTTC; CDR3 protein: CASSLRVRETQYF
J gene: TRBJ1-4; D gene: .; V gene: TRBV3-1; clone size: many; CDR3 DNA: TGTGCCAGCAGCCAAGATCAAAGGGATGAAAAACTGTTTTTT; CDR3 protein: CASSQDQRDEKLFF
J gene: TRBJ2-1; D gene: .; V gene: TRBV24-1; clone size: few; CDR3 DNA: TGTGCCACCAGTGATCTTAGGGGGACAAGAAACAATGAGCAGTCCTTC; CDR3 protein: CATSDLRGTRNNEQSF
J gene: TRBJ1-5; D gene: .; V gene: TRBV20-1; clone size: .; CDR3 DNA: TGCAGTGCTAGAGATAACAGACTCTTCGATCAGCCCCAGCATTTT; CDR3 protein: CSARDNRLFDQPQHF
J gene: TRBJ2-7; D gene: TRBD1; V gene: TRBV10-3; clone size: many; CDR3 DNA: TGTGCCATCGGGGGACAGGGTTTGTACGAGCAGTACTTC; CDR3 protein: CAIGGQGLYEQYF
J gene: TRBJ2-1; D gene: .; V gene: TRBV6-2/TRBV6-3; clone size: few; CDR3 DNA: TGTGCCAGCAGTTACGGGGGGCCTAAGAATGAGCAGTTCTTC; CDR3 protein: CASSYGGPKNEQFF
J gene: TRBJ2-3; D gene: .; V gene: TRBV4-1; clone size: few; CDR3 DNA: TGCGCCAGCAGCCGAGACGTAGGGAGTGCAGATACGCAGTATTTT; CDR3 protein: CASSRDVGSADTQYF
J gene: TRBJ2-1; D gene: TRBD2; V gene: TRBV11-2; clone size: .; CDR3 DNA: TGTGCCAGCAGCCCCACTAGCGGGGGGAACAATGAGCAGTTCTTC; CDR3 protein: CASSPTSGGNNEQFF
J gene: TRBJ2-7; D gene: .; V gene: TRBV6-1; clone size: many; CDR3 DNA: TGTGCCAGCAGTGAAAGGTCGGGACACCTATACGAGCAGTACTTC; CDR3 protein: CASSERSGHLYEQYF
J gene: TRBJ2-7; D gene: TRBD1; V gene: TRBV19; clone size: .; CDR3 DNA: TGTGCCAGTAGTGACAGGGCACTCTCCTACGAGCAGTACTTC; CDR3 protein: CASSDRALSYEQYF
J gene: TRBJ2-2; D gene: TRBD1; V gene: TRBV10-3; clone size: .; CDR3 DNA: TGTGCCATCAGTGGGACAGGGGCCCCCACCGGGGAGCTGTTTTTT; CDR3 protein: CAISGTGAPTGELFF
J gene: TRBJ1-1; D gene: .; V gene: TRBV2; clone size: .; CDR3 DNA: TGTGCCAGCAAGGTTGACACTGAAGCTTTCTTT; CDR3 protein: CASKVDTEAFF
J gene: TRBJ1-1; D gene: .; V gene: TRBV4-2; clone size: few; CDR3 DNA: TGTGCCAGCAGCTCCCCTGACGGGGGCTACACTGAAGCTTTCTTT; CDR3 protein: CASSSPDGGYTEAFF
J gene: TRBJ2-5; D gene: .; V gene: TRBV2; clone size: many; CDR3 DNA: TGTGCCAGCAGTGCACTCCGATCCCAAGAGACCCAGTACTTC; CDR3 protein: CASSALRSQETQYF
J gene: TRBJ1-1; D gene: .; V gene: TRBV6-1; clone size: .; CDR3 DNA: TGTGCCGGCAGTCCGGGCCCGGGGGGTCTGAACACTGAAGCTTTCTTT; CDR3 protein: CAGSPGPGGLNTEAFF
J gene: TRBJ2-5; D gene: TRBD1; V gene: TRBV20-1; clone size: many; CDR3 DNA: TGCAGTGCTATCGGGACAGGGGTTGAGACCCAGTACTTC; CDR3 protein: CSAIGTGVETQYF
J gene: TRBJ2-5; D gene: .; V gene: TRBV18; clone size: .; CDR3 DNA: TGTGCCATCACTCCAGCGACGGGGGAGACCCAGTACTTC; CDR3 protein: CAITPATGETQYF
J gene: TRBJ1-6; D gene: .; V gene: TRBV6-1; clone size: .; CDR3 DNA: TGTGCCGGCAGTGAATCGGGGACGCGCAATTCACCCCTCCACTTT; CDR3 protein: CAGSESGTRNSPLHF
J gene: TRBJ1-6; D gene: TRBD1; V gene: TRBV3-1; clone size: many; CDR3 DNA: TGTGCCAGCAGCCAAGTGTGGGGACAGAGGAATTCACCCCTCCACTTT; CDR3 protein: CASSQVWGQRNSPLHF
J gene: TRBJ2-3; D gene: .; V gene: TRBV5-1; clone size: many; CDR3 DNA: TGCGCCAGCAGCTTGGAATGGGGCGGGGCGACAGATACGCAGTATTTT; CDR3 protein: CASSLEWGGATDTQYF
J gene: TRBJ1-2; D gene: .; V gene: TRBV6-2/TRBV6-3; clone size: many; CDR3 DNA: TGTGCCAGCAGTTACCAACAAGGGGGGCGCGGAGTGTACACCTTC; CDR3 protein: CASSYQQGGRGVYTF
J gene: TRBJ2-1; D gene: .; V gene: TRBV5-6; clone size: .; CDR3 DNA: TGTGCCAGCAGCCGTCCCGGGACTTTCCCCAATGAGCAGTTCTTC; CDR3 protein: CASSRPGTFPNEQFF
J gene: TRBJ1-2; D gene: .; V gene: TRBV5-8; clone size: many; CDR3 DNA: TGTGCCAGCAGCTTGGTAGGGAAAGTCGGTGGCTACACCTTC; CDR3 protein: CASSLVGKVGGYTF
J gene: TRBJ2-5; D gene: .; V gene: TRBV11-3; clone size: many; CDR3 DNA: TGTGCCAGCAGCGCCAGGTCGGCAGGGCAAGAGACCCAGTACTTC; CDR3 protein: CASSARSAGQETQYF
J gene: TRBJ1-2; D gene: .; V gene: TRBV7-9; clone size: few; CDR3 DNA: TGTGCCAGCAGCTCCCTCGATGGCTACACCTTC; CDR3 protein: CASSSLDGYTF
J gene: TRBJ1-2; D gene: .; V gene: TRBV20-1; clone size: many; CDR3 DNA: TGCAGTGCTAGGGAGAGAGCTAACTATGGCTACACCTTC; CDR3 protein: CSARERANYGYTF
J gene: TRBJ1-1; D gene: .; V gene: TRBV7-8; clone size: .; CDR3 DNA: TGTGCCAGCAGCCCGCCTACAGGGATCAGGACTGAAGCTTTCTTT; CDR3 protein: CASSPPTGIRTEAFF
J gene: TRBJ1-1; D gene: .; V gene: TRBV3-1; clone size: many; CDR3 DNA: TGTGCCAGCAGCCAACGGGTATCTGAAGCTTTCTTT; CDR3 protein: CASSQRVSEAFF
J gene: TRBJ2-7; D gene: .; V gene: TRBV2; clone size: many; CDR3 DNA: TGTGCCAGCAAGAGGGTAGGGGGGCCGGGCGAGCAGTACTTC; CDR3 protein: CASKRVGGPGEQYF
J gene: TRBJ2-7; D gene: .; V gene: TRBV12-3/TRBV12-4; clone size: many; CDR3 DNA: TGTGCCAGCAGTACCGCAGGACCAACCGAGCAGTACTTC; CDR3 protein: CASSTAGPTEQYF
J gene: TRBJ1-6; D gene: TRBD1; V gene: TRBV6-5; clone size: .; CDR3 DNA: TGTGCCAGCAGTTACTTTTCAGGGGGCGCCTATAATTCACCCCTCCACTTT; CDR3 protein: CASSYFSGGAYNSPLHF
J gene: TRBJ2-2; D gene: TRBD2; V gene: TRBV12-3/TRBV12-4; clone size: few; CDR3 DNA: TGTGCCAGCAGTGGGGGGGTTCTTGGCCCCGGGGAGCTGTTTTTT; CDR3 protein: CASSGGVLGPGELFF
J gene: TRBJ1-1; D gene: .; V gene: TRBV5-1; clone size: .; CDR3 DNA: TGCGCCAGCGGCTTGGCTATGAACACTGAAGCTTTCTTT; CDR3 protein: CASGLAMNTEAFF
J gene: TRBJ2-3; D gene: TRBD2; V gene: TRBV6-1; clone size: few; CDR3 DNA: TGTGCCAGTTTAAGACTAGCCGGGGTGGCAGATACGCAGTATTTT; CDR3 protein: CASLRLAGVADTQYF
J gene: TRBJ2-1; D gene: .; V gene: TRBV19; clone size: .; CDR3 DNA: TGTGCCAGTAGTATAACCGGCGGCGTCCCTGTGTACAATGAGCAGTTCTTC; CDR3 protein: CASSITGGVPVYNEQFF
J gene: TRBJ1-4; D gene: TRBD1; V gene: TRBV18; clone size: many; CDR3 DNA: TGTGCCAGCTCACCACAGGGGGCAGATGAAAAACTGTTTTTT; CDR3 protein: CASSPQGADEKLFF
J gene: TRBJ2-2; D gene: .; V gene: TRBV27; clone size: many; CDR3 DNA: TGTGCCAGCAGAGATACAGGGTTTGCCGGGGAGCTGTTTTTT; CDR3 protein: CASRDTGFAGELFF
J gene: TRBJ2-7; D gene: TRBD2; V gene: TRBV18; clone size: many; CDR3 DNA: TGTGCCAGCTCACGTCCGGGACTAGCGGTATACGAGCAGTACTTC; CDR3 protein: CASSRPGLAVYEQYF
J gene: TRBJ2-7; D gene: TRBD2; V gene: TRBV27; clone size: .; CDR3 DNA: TGTGCCAGCAGTTCAGCGGGAGTAAGCGAGCAGTACTTC; CDR3 protein: CASSSAGVSEQYF
J gene: TRBJ1-2; D gene: TRBD1; V gene: TRBV9; clone size: .; CDR3 DNA: TGTGCCAGCAGCGTAGGAAAGGACAGGGCTAAAGGTGGCTACACCTTC; CDR3 protein: CASSVGKDRAKGGYTF
J gene: TRBJ2-1; D gene: TRBD1; V gene: TRBV20-1; clone size: few; CDR3 DNA: TGCAGTGCTGTGGGACAGGGGTTTAGAAATGAGCAGTTCTTC; CDR3 protein: CSAVGQGFRNEQFF
J gene: TRBJ2-1; D gene: .; V gene: TRBV4-1; clone size: many; CDR3 DNA: TGCGCCAGCAGCCGACAACTAGGGGGATTAATTAGCTCCTACAATGAGCAGTTCTTC; CDR3 protein: CASSRQLGGLISSYNEQFF